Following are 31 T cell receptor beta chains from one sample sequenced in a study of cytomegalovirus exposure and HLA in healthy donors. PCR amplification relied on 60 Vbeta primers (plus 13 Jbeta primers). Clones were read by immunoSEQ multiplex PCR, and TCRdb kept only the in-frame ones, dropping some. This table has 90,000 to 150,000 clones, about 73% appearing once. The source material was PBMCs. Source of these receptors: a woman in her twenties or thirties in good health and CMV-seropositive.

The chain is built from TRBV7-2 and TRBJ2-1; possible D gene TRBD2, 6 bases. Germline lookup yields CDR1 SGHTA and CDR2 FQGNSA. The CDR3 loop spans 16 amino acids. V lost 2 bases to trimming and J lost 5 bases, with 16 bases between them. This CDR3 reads CASSLLLRGVDNEQFF. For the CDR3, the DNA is TGTGCCAGCAGCTTACTTCTCCGCGGGGTTGACAATGAGCAGTTCTTC.

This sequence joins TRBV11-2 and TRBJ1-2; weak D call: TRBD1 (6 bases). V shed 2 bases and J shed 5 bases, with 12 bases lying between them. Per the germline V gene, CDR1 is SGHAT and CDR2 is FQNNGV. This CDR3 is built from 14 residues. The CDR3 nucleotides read TGTGCCAGCAGCTTAAGTGCCCAGGGGTATGGCTACACCTTC. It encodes CASSLSAQGYGYTF.

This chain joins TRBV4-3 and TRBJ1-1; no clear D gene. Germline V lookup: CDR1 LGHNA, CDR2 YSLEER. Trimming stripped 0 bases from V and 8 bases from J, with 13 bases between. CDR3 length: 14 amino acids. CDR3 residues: CASSQDFRMREAFF. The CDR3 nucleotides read TGCGCCAGCAGCCAAGATTTCCGAATGAGAGAAGCTTTCTTT.

The CDR3 sequence is CASTASGGSEQFF. CDR3 sequence (DNA): TGTGCCAGCACTGCTAGCGGGGGGAGTGAGCAGTTCTTC. The chain carries TRBV2 and TRBJ2-1, with 11 bases aligning to TRBD2. The CDR3 length is 13 residues. V lost 7 bases to trimming and J lost 9 bases; unmatched junction nucleotides: 5. From germline, CDR1 is SNHLY and CDR2 FYNNEI.

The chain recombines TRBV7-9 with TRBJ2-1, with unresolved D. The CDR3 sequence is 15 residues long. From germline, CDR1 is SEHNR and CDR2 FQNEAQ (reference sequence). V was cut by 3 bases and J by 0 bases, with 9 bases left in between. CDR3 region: CASSLSELSYNEQFF. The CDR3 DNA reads TGTGCCAGCAGCTTGAGTGAGCTCTCCTACAATGAGCAGTTCTTC. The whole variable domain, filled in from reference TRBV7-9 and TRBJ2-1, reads DTGVSQNPRHKITKRGQNVTFRCDPISEHNRLYWYRQTLGQGPEFLTYFQNEAQLEKSRLLSDRFSAERPKGSFSTLEIQRTEQGDSAMYLCASSLSELSYNEQFFGPGTRLTVL.

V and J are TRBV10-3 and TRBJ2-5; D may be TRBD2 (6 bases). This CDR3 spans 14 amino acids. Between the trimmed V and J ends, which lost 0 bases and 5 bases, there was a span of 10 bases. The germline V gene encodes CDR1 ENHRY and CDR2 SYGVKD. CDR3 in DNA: TGTGCCATCAGTGAGTCGGGCGGGGAGGAGACCCAGTACTTC. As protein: CAISESGGEETQYF.

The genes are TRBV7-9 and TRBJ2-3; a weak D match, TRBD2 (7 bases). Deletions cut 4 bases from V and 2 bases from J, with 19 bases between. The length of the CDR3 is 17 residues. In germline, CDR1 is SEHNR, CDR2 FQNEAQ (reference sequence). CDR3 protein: CASSSRGGPILTDTQYF. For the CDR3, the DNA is TGTGCCAGCAGCTCAAGGGGGGGCCCAATCCTCACAGATACGCAGTATTTT.

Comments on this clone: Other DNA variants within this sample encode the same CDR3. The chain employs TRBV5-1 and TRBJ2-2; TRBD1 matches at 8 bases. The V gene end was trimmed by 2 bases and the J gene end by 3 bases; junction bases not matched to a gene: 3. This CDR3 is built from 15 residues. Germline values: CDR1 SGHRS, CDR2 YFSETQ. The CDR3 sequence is CASSLGQGYTGELFF. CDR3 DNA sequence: TGCGCCAGCAGCTTAGGACAGGGTTACACCGGGGAGCTGTTTTTT.

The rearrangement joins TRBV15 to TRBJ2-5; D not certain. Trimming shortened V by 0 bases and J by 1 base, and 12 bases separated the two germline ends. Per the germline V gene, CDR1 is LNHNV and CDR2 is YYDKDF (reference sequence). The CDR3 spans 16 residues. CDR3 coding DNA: TGTGCCACCAGCAGAGATGCCGCCGGGTCCCAAGAGACCCAGTACTTC. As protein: CATSRDAAGSQETQYF.

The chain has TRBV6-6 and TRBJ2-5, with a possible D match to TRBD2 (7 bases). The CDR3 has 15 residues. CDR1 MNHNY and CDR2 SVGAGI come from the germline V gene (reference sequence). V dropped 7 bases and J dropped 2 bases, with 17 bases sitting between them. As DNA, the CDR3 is TGTGCCAGCACCCGGTCGGGGGGCCCGCAAGAGACCCAGTACTTC. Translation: CASTRSGGPQETQYF.

This CDR3 is CASSTTGTGRYETQYF. As DNA, the CDR3 is TGTGCCAGTAGTACCACCGGGACAGGGCGATATGAGACCCAGTACTTC. This rearrangement joins TRBV19 to TRBJ2-5, with 9 bases identical to TRBD1. V lost 4 bases and J lost 5; bases outside the gene matches: 11. The CDR3 has 16 amino acids. Germline values: CDR1 LNHDA, CDR2 SQIVND (reference sequence). The entire variable domain, with the rest obtained from reference TRBV19 and TRBJ2-5, is as follows: DGGITQSPKYLFRKEGQNVTLSCEQNLNHDAMYWYRQDPGQGLRLIYYSQIVNDFQKGDIAEGYSVSREKKESFPLTVTSAQKNPTAFYLCASSTTGTGRYETQYFGPGTRLLVL.

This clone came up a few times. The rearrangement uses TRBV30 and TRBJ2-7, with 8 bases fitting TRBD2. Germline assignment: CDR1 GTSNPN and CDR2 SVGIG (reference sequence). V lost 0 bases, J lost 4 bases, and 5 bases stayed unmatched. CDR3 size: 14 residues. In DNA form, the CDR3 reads TGTGCCTGGAGTGTCATAGCGGGGTGGTACGAGCAGTACTTC. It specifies CAWSVIAGWYEQYF.

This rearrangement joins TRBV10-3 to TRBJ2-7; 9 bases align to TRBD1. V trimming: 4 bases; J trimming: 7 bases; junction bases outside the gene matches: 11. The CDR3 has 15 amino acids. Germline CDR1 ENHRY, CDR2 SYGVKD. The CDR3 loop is CAISVPGQGFLEQYF. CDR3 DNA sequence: TGTGCCATCAGTGTGCCGGGACAGGGATTTTTAGAGCAGTACTTC.

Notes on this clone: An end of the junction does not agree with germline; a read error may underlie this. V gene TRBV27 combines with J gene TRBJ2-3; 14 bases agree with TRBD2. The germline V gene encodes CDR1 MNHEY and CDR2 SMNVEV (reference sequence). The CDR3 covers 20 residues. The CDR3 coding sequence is TGTGCCAGCAGTCCAAGGGGCCCGGGACTAGCGGGGGTGAACACAGATACGCGGTATTTT. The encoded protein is CASSPRGPGLAGVNTDTRYF.

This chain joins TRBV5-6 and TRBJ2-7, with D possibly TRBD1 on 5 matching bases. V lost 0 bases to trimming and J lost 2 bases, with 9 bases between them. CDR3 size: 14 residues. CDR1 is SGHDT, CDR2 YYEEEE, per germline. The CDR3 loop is CASSLGTLTYEQYF. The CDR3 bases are TGTGCCAGCAGCTTGGGGACACTGACCTACGAGCAGTACTTC. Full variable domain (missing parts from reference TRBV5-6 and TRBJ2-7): DAGVTQSPTHLIKTRGQQVTLRCSPKSGHDTVSWYQQALGQGPQFIFQYYEEEERQRGNFPDRFSGHQFPNYSSELNVNALLLGDSALYLCASSLGTLTYEQYFGPGTRLTVT.

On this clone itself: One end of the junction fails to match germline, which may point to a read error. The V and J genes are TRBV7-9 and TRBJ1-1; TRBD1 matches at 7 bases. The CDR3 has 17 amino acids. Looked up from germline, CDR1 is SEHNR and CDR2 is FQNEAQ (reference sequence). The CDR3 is CSSSPSRLGGAGTEAFF. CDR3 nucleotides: TGTTCCAGCAGCCCATCCCGATTAGGGGGCGCCGGGACTGAAGCTTTCTTT.

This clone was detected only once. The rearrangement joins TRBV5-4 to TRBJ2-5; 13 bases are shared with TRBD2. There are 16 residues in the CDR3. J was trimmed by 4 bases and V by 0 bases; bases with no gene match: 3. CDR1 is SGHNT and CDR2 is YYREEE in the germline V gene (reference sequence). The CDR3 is CASSLGTSGGRETQYF. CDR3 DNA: TGTGCCAGCAGCTTGGGGACTAGCGGGGGCCGAGAGACCCAGTACTTC.

The chain's CDR3 is CASSLNPPDTGELFF. DNA of the CDR3: TGTGCCAGCAGCTTAAATCCGCCAGACACCGGGGAGCTGTTTTTT. This sequence joins TRBV7-3 and TRBJ2-2, with D unresolved. Germline CDR1 SGHTA, CDR2 FQGTGA. This CDR3 comprises 15 residues. Trimming removed 1 base at V and 3 bases at J, with 9 bases between.

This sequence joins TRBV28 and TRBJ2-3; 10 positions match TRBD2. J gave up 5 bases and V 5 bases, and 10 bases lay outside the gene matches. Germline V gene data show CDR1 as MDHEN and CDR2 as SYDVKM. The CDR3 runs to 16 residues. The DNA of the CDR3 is TGTGCCAGCAGTCTTATAGCGGGGGGAGGGAGAGATACGCAGTATTTT. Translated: CASSLIAGGGRDTQYF.

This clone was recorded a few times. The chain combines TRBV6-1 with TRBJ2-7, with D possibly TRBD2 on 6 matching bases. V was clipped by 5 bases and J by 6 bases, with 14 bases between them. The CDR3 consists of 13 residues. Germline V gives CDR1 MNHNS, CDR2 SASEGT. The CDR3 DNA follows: TGTGCCAGCAGTTTGGCGGGACCTAGCGAGCAGTACTTC. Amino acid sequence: CASSLAGPSEQYF.

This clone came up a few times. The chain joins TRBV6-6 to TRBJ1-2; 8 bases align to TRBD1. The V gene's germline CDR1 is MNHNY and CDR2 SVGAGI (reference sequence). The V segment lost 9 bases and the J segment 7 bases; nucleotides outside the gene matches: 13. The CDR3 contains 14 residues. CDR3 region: CASSTAGGNVGYTF. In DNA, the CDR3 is TGTGCCAGTAGCACCGCAGGGGGCAATGTTGGCTACACCTTC.

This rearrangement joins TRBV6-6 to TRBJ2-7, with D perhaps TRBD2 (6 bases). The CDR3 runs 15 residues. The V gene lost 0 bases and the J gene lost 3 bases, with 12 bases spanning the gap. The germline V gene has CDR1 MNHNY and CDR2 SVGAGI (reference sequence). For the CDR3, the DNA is TGTGCCAGCAGTTACTCGGGCTCGCGGGGCTACGAGCAGTACTTC. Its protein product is CASSYSGSRGYEQYF.

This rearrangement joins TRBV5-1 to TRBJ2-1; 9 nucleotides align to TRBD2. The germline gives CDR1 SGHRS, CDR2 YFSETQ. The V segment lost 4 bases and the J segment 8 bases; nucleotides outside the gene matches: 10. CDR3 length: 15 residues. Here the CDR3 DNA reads TGCGCCAGCAGCATCTGGCGGGGGGGCGGAGATGAGCAGTTCTTC. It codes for CASSIWRGGGDEQFF.

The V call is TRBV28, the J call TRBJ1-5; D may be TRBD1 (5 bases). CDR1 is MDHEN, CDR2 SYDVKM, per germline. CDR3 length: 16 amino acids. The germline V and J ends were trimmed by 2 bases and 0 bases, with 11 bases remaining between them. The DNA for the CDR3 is TGTGCCAGCAGTTTAAGGGTCAGGGATAGCAATCAGCCCCAGCATTTT. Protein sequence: CASSLRVRDSNQPQHF.

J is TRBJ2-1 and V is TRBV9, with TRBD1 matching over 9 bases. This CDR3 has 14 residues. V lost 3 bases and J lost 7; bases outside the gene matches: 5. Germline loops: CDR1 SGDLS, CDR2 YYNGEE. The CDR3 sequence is CASSGTGDGNEQFF. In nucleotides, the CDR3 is TGTGCCAGCAGCGGGACAGGGGACGGGAATGAGCAGTTCTTC.

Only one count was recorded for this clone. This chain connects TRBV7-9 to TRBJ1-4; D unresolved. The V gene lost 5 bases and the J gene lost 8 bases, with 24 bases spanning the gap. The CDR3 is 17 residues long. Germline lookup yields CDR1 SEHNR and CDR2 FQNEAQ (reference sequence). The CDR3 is CASSPRPGTPGDEKLFF. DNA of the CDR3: TGTGCCAGCAGCCCCCGACCCGGTACGCCGGGAGACGAAAAACTGTTTTTT.

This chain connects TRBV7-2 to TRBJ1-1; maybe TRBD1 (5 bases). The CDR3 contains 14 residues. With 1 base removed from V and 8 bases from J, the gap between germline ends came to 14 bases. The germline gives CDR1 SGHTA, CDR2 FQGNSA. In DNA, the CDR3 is TGTGCCAGCAGCTTAGACTGGTCAGGGAGGGAAGCTTTCTTT. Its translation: CASSLDWSGREAFF.

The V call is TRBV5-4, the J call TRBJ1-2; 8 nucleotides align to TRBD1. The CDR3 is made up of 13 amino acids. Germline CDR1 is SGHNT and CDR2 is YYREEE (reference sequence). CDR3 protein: CAGGQGASYGYTF. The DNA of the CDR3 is TGTGCGGGAGGGCAGGGGGCATCATATGGCTACACCTTC.

CDR3 nucleotides: TGCGCCAGCAGCCAAGTTGACTATCACCCTCCTCAGTTCTTC. Translation: CASSQVDYHPPQFF. The J gene is TRBJ2-1, the V gene TRBV4-3; a possible D gene is TRBD2 (5 bases). Germline V gene sequence: CDR1 LGHNA, CDR2 YSLEER. Between the trimmed V and J ends, which lost 1 base and 13 bases, there was a span of 17 bases. The CDR3 has 14 residues.

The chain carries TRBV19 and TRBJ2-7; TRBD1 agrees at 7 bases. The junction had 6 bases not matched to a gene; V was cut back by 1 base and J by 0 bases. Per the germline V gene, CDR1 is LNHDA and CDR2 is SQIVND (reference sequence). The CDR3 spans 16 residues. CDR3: CASSIASAGGSYEQYF. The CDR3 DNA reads TGTGCCAGTAGTATAGCTTCGGCAGGGGGCTCCTACGAGCAGTACTTC.

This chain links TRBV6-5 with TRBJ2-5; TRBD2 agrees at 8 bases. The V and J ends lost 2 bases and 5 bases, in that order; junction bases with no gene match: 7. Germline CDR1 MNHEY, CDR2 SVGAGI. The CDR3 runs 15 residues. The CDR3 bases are TGTGCCAGCAGTTACGCCCGGGGGGGCCGGGAGACCCAGTACTTC. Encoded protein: CASSYARGGRETQYF.